This is a list of T cell receptor beta chains from one sample in a study of circulating CD8 cells and anti-PD-1 response in melanoma. MiXCR, applied by TCRdb to the reads, yields one record per CDR3 protein. The sample shows approximately 400 distinct CDR3 sequences, approximately 11% of them seen only once. Sequencing used CD8+ T cells from PBMCs, obtained at baseline or after one month of anti-PD-1 therapy (not recorded which). The source of these receptors is a human donor with melanoma. Each CDR3 is given with its conserved first and last residue. D genes are given only for firm matches. Where a row states a size, it is once, few, many or the class of an expanded clone; other rows omit it.

d_call | cdr3_length | j_call | v_call | clone_size | cdr3_aa | cdr3_nt
- | 15 | TRBJ1-1 | TRBV18 | large | CASSPAGYGVTEAFF | TGTGCCAGCTCACCGGCAGGGTACGGGGTCACTGAAGCTTTCTTT
- | 14 | TRBJ2-5 | TRBV9 | large | CASSPPDYQETQYF | TGTGCCAGCAGCCCACCCGACTACCAAGAGACCCAGTACTTC
TRBD1 | 14 | TRBJ2-1 | TRBV28 | large | CASSAKTGGDEQFF | TGTGCCAGCAGTGCAAAGACAGGGGGGGATGAGCAGTTCTTC
- | 15 | TRBJ1-2 | TRBV18 | medium-sized | CASSPPGGMNYGYTF | TGTGCCAGCTCACCACCGGGAGGGATGAACTATGGCTACACCTTC
- | 15 | TRBJ2-1 | TRBV7-2 | large | CASSSGSGAYNEQFF | TGTGCCAGCAGCTCCGGCTCGGGGGCCTACAATGAGCAGTTCTTC
- | 14 | TRBJ2-3 | TRBV19 | large | CASSILQGPDTQYF | TGTGCCAGTAGTATACTCCAGGGCCCAGATACGCAGTATTTT
- | 15 | TRBJ2-3 | TRBV4-2 | - | CASGQLEPLTDTQYF | TGTGCCAGCGGCCAACTAGAGCCCCTCACAGACACGCAGTATTTT
- | 15 | TRBJ2-1 | TRBV2 | large | CASSGRYGPRGEQFF | TGTGCCAGCAGTGGCCGATACGGACCCCGGGGTGAGCAGTTCTTC
- | 16 | TRBJ2-2 | TRBV29-1 | - | CSVEDRAGRGRGELFF | TGCAGCGTTGAAGATAGGGCGGGACGGGGAAGAGGGGAGCTGTTTTTT
TRBD2 | 14 | TRBJ2-7 | TRBV19 | few | CASSREISTSGIFF | TGTGCCAGTAGTAGAGAAATTTCTACTAGCGGGATTTTCTTC
- | 15 | TRBJ2-1 | TRBV14 | - | CASSLTGSSYNEQFF | TGTGCCAGCAGCCTAACAGGGAGCTCCTACAATGAGCAGTTCTTC
- | 14 | TRBJ1-5 | TRBV12-3/TRBV12-4 | medium-sized | CASSTRGGDQPQHF | TGTGCCAGCAGTACAAGAGGGGGAGATCAGCCCCAGCATTTT
- | 16 | TRBJ2-1 | TRBV6-4 | large | CASTGEPFSSYNEQFF | TGTGCCAGCACGGGGGAGCCGTTTAGCTCCTACAATGAGCAGTTCTTC
- | 14 | TRBJ1-2 | TRBV27 | large | CASSLGGQTYGYTF | TGTGCCAGCAGCCTAGGTGGACAGACCTATGGCTACACCTTC
- | 12 | TRBJ2-5 | TRBV10-3 | medium-sized | CAISDSLETQYF | TGTGCCATCAGTGACTCGTTAGAGACCCAGTACTTC
- | 10 | TRBJ2-1 | TRBV19 | few | CASSRGEQFF | TGTGCCAGTAGTAGGGGTGAGCAGTTCTTC
- | 15 | TRBJ2-1 | TRBV24-1 | medium-sized | CATSDYAGTSNEQFF | TGTGCCACCAGTGATTACGCAGGGACTTCCAATGAGCAGTTCTTC
- | 12 | TRBJ1-6 | TRBV5-4 | hyperexpanded | CASSVENSPLHF | TGTGCCAGCAGCGTTGAAAATTCACCCCTCCACTTT
- | 13 | TRBJ2-7 | TRBV29-1 | medium-sized | CSVESRNSYEQYF | TGCAGCGTTGAATCCAGAAACTCCTACGAGCAGTACTTC
- | 12 | TRBJ1-2 | TRBV7-3 | large | CASSGEGLGYTF | TGTGCCAGCAGCGGCGAGGGTTTAGGCTACACCTTC
- | 11 | TRBJ2-3 | TRBV19 | - | CASSIGDTQYF | TGTGCCAGTAGTATAGGAGATACGCAGTATTTT
TRBD1 | 14 | TRBJ2-7 | TRBV14 | large | CASSRERQGYEQYF | TGTGCCAGCAGCCGAGAACGACAGGGCTACGAGCAGTACTTC
- | 14 | TRBJ2-1 | TRBV10-3 | medium-sized | CAISDRASYNEQFF | TGTGCCATCAGTGACAGGGCATCCTACAATGAGCAGTTCTTC
- | 14 | TRBJ2-7 | TRBV11-1 | medium-sized | CASSSLVAPYEQYF | TGTGCCAGCAGCTCCCTGGTGGCCCCCTACGAGCAGTACTTC
- | 13 | TRBJ2-3 | TRBV6-5 | large | CASSVGAADTQYF | TGTGCCAGCAGTGTCGGGGCTGCAGATACGCAGTATTTT
- | 18 | TRBJ2-1 | TRBV5-6 | large | CASSRLISGTEAYNEQFF | TGTGCCAGCAGTCGTCTCATTTCCGGGACGGAGGCTTACAATGAGCAGTTCTTC
- | 17 | TRBJ2-1 | TRBV7-2 | large | CASSLEGPGEAYNEQFF | TGTGCCAGCAGCTTAGAGGGTCCCGGGGAGGCCTACAATGAGCAGTTCTTC
- | 16 | TRBJ1-5 | TRBV30 | few | CAWSVPPGYSNQPQHF | TGTGCCTGGAGTGTACCCCCGGGGTATAGCAATCAGCCCCAGCATTTT
- | 14 | TRBJ2-7 | TRBV28 | large | CASRGQTRTYEQYF | TGTGCCAGTCGAGGACAGACCCGAACCTACGAGCAGTACTTC
- | 15 | TRBJ2-1 | TRBV9 | medium-sized | CASSVELGGYNEQFF | TGTGCCAGCAGCGTAGAACTAGGTGGATACAATGAGCAGTTCTTC
- | 13 | TRBJ2-1 | TRBV6-5 | large | CASSYAGYNEQFF | TGTGCCAGCAGTTACGCTGGATACAATGAGCAGTTCTTC
- | 14 | TRBJ2-7 | TRBV5-4 | - | CASSPQGTAYEQYF | TGTGCCAGCAGCCCGCAGGGGACCGCCTACGAGCAGTACTTC
- | 15 | TRBJ2-1 | TRBV6-2/TRBV6-3 | large | CASSYGPWINNEQFF | TGTGCCAGCAGTTACGGACCGTGGATAAACAATGAGCAGTTCTTC
TRBD1 | 13 | TRBJ1-2 | TRBV20-1 | - | CSAKDRGLYGYAF | TGCAGTGCGAAAGACAGGGGGCTTTATGGCTACGCCTTC
TRBD2 | 14 | TRBJ2-7 | TRBV4-3 | medium-sized | CASSPRGESYEQYF | TGCGCCAGCAGCCCGCGGGGGGAGAGCTACGAGCAGTACTTC
- | 13 | TRBJ2-3 | TRBV18 | hyperexpanded | CASSPLGTDTQYF | TGTGCCAGCTCACCACTAGGCACAGATACGCAGTATTTT
TRBD1 | 16 | TRBJ1-6 | TRBV7-2 | medium-sized | CASSLADRGYNSPLHF | TGTGCCAGCAGCTTAGCGGACAGGGGTTATAATTCACCCCTCCACTTT
- | 12 | TRBJ1-2 | TRBV29-1 | medium-sized | CSASTGSQGYTF | TGCAGCGCCTCTACCGGGTCCCAAGGGTACACCTTC
TRBD1 | 15 | TRBJ2-7 | TRBV28 | large | CASSSSGTASYEQYF | TGTGCCAGCAGTTCCTCCGGGACAGCTTCCTACGAGCAGTACTTC
TRBD2 | 14 | TRBJ2-1 | TRBV28 | medium-sized | CASSFPAGVNEQFF | TGTGCCAGCAGTTTTCCGGCGGGGGTCAATGAGCAGTTCTTC
- | 15 | TRBJ2-2 | TRBV7-3 | large | CASSFTGPFTGELFF | TGTGCCAGCAGCTTTACGGGACCGTTCACCGGGGAGCTGTTTTTT
TRBD1 | 16 | TRBJ2-7 | TRBV19 | large | CASSITPGQVSYEQYF | TGTGCCAGTAGTATTACTCCGGGACAGGTTTCCTACGAGCAGTACTTC
- | 14 | TRBJ2-1 | TRBV29-1 | - | CSAPLRGNGNEQFF | TGCAGCGCCCCACTGAGGGGGAACGGCAATGAGCAGTTCTTC
- | 13 | TRBJ2-3 | TRBV29-1 | medium-sized | CSVVRDNTDTQYF | TGCAGCGTTGTCAGGGATAATACAGATACGCAGTATTTT
- | 16 | TRBJ2-2 | TRBV9 | large | CASSVDRDSNTGELFF | TGTGCCAGCAGCGTAGATCGGGATTCGAACACCGGGGAGCTGTTTTTT
- | 14 | TRBJ1-1 | TRBV19 | large | CASSIGPGYTEAFF | TGTGCCAGTAGTATAGGACCAGGGTACACTGAAGCTTTCTTT